This entry describes one T cell receptor (beta chain). Method: immunoSEQ multiplex PCR; TCRdb's copy keeps in-frame clones and lacks some. This sample has 240,000 or so clones, with about 88% found just once. These data are taken from a study of blood T cell repertoires in COVID-19. On the study more broadly: From the United States, Italy and Spain came samples of acute and convalescent COVID-19.

This CDR3 contains 18 residues. Germline CDR1 SGHNT, CDR2 YENEEA. V shed 5 bases, J shed 4 bases, and the junction held 16 bases outside the gene matches. Sequencing input: peripheral blood. This TCR was sampled from a woman aged 40 to 50 who had recovered from COVID-19. V gene TRBV11-3 combines with J gene TRBJ2-2; TRBD1 matches at 7 bases. The CDR3 region is CASSHGFSSGQTTGELFF. The CDR3 coding sequence is TGTGCCAGCAGCCACGGATTTTCTTCGGGACAGACCACCGGGGAGCTGTTTTTT.